The next 9 T cell receptor beta chains were all read from a single sample in a study of blood T cell repertoires in COVID-19. The method was immunoSEQ multiplex PCR; TCRdb's version includes in-frame clones alone and lacks a portion of them. The data contain 150,000 to 190,000 clones, 70% to 90% of them seen just once; the ten biggest clones take up less than 10%. The sample comprised peripheral blood. The receptors stem from a woman in her sixties or seventies with COVID-19, enrolled during active disease.

The chain joins TRBV13 to TRBJ2-5; TRBD2 agrees at 12 bases. This CDR3 is 18 amino acids long. Germline V CDR1 and CDR2: PRHDT, FYEKMQ (reference sequence). Trimming cost V 4 bases and J 5 bases; bases outside gene matches: 14. CDR3 sequence (DNA): TGTGCCAGCAGCTCCTATATTCTAGCGGGGGGGCCTTTGGAGACCCAGTACTTC. Amino acid sequence: CASSSYILAGGPLETQYF.

This clone occurred once. This chain connects TRBV27 to TRBJ2-5, with 8 bases identical to TRBD2. The germline gives CDR1 MNHEY, CDR2 SMNVEV (reference sequence). CDR3 length: 13 residues. The V gene end was trimmed by 5 bases and the J gene end by 4 bases; junction bases not matched to a gene: 3. The CDR3, as DNA: TGTGCCAGCAGTCACGGACTAGCAGAGACCCAGTACTTC. This sequence encodes CASSHGLAETQYF.

This sequence joins TRBV5-1 and TRBJ1-4; 8 bases are a match to TRBD1. CDR1 and CDR2 from the germline V gene are SGHRS and YFSETQ. The J segment lost 8 bases and the V segment lost 3 bases, leaving 6 bases of the junction unmatched. This CDR3 has 14 residues. CDR3 nucleotides: TGCGCCAGCAGCTCCGGGACAGGAGGGGAAAAACTGTTTTTT. Its translation is CASSSGTGGEKLFF.

This chain uses TRBV3-1 (or the pseudogene TRBV3-2) with TRBJ1-5; TRBD1 matches at 10 bases. Germline-derived CDR1 and CDR2 are LGHDT and YNNKEL (reference sequence). The CDR3 extends over 13 amino acids. J gave up 14 bases and V 3 bases, and 7 bases lay outside the gene matches. The CDR3 is CASSQGQGTQEHF. Written as DNA, the CDR3 is TGTGCCAGCAGCCAGGGACAGGGGACCCAAGAGCATTTT.

With regard to this clone: This sample includes further DNA sequences coding for the same CDR3. V usage is TRBV5-1 and J usage is TRBJ2-2; tentatively, D is TRBD1 (5 bases). Germline V gives CDR1 SGHRS, CDR2 YFSETQ. The CDR3 has 13 amino acids. Trimming shortened V by 7 bases and J by 4 bases, and 11 bases separated the two germline ends. The CDR3 sequence: CASSLDSTGELFF. The CDR3 DNA sequence: TGCGCCAGCTCCCTAGACAGCACCGGGGAGCTGTTTTTT.

The chain joins TRBV5-6 to TRBJ1-1; D perhaps matches TRBD1 (5 bases). Germline V gene lookup returns CDR1 SGHDT and CDR2 YYEEEE. The CDR3 runs to 14 residues. Trimming stripped 4 bases from V and 5 bases from J, with 15 bases between. The CDR3 is CASSPTGGGTEAFF. The CDR3 DNA reads as TGTGCCAGCAGCCCGACGGGGGGTGGGACTGAAGCTTTCTTT.

A single count supports this clone. The chain is built from TRBV3-1 (or the pseudogene TRBV3-2) and TRBJ1-2, with a possible D match to TRBD1 (6 bases). Trimming left V 4 bases short and J 1 base short, with 13 bases between. The CDR3 consists of 15 residues. Germline lookup yields CDR1 LGHDT and CDR2 YNNKEL (reference sequence). The CDR3 nucleotides are TGTGCCAGCAGCCTAAGACAGGCTATTAACTATGGCTACACCTTC. Encoded protein: CASSLRQAINYGYTF.

Concerning this clone: Additional DNA sequences in this sample encode the identical CDR3. This sequence joins TRBV18 and TRBJ2-5; TRBD1 matches 7 bases. Germline V gives CDR1 KGHSH, CDR2 LQKENI. V lost 1 base, J lost 5 bases, and 4 bases stayed unmatched. The CDR3 sequence is 14 residues long. The CDR3 loop reads CASSPQGARETQYF. The DNA of the CDR3 is TGTGCCAGCTCACCACAGGGGGCTCGTGAGACCCAGTACTTC.

The V gene is TRBV6-5, the J gene TRBJ1-6; D possibly corresponds to TRBD1 (5 bases). The V and J ends lost 6 bases and 8 bases respectively, with 11 bases between them. The germline V gene encodes CDR1 MNHEY and CDR2 SVGAGI. CDR3 length equals 13 residues. CDR3 loop: CASRSGGYSPLHF. In DNA, the CDR3 is TGTGCCAGCAGGTCGGGGGGGTATTCACCCCTCCACTTT.